One T cell receptor beta chain is described in this entry. Its antigen is currently not known. Per-base qualities were not stored, and no clone one base away is much larger. The data are from a study of identical twins (dated by TCRdb to 2015 to 2016). Regarding the study in general: TCR alpha and beta repertoires from monozygotic twins, unrelated adults of various ages and cord blood were deep-sequenced to test whether fetal clonotypes persist. To rule out contamination, replicate twin experiments were performed at different times with different library preparation protocols.

Library method: 5' RACE. Instrument on record: Illumina HiSeq 2000. A universal primer binding site was added through template switching, and the final cDNA carried a unique molecular identifier so that TCR cDNA molecules could be counted accurately. First-strand cDNA for TCR alpha and beta chains was synthesized from specific primers in the conserved constant-segment region. To control for contamination, each cDNA library was double barcoded with a SMART-Mk sample barcode plus Illumina barcodes. TruSeq adapter sequences and Illumina sample barcodes were added in two successive PCR steps. TCR alpha and beta cDNA libraries were sequenced on the Illumina HiSeq platform with custom primers. The study's own analysis went as follows. MiGEC was used to process raw reads and extract unique molecular identifiers, and MiXCR was used to find CDR3 positions. Recombination models were inferred per individual with the repgenHMM and IGoR tools using an EM algorithm. Shared clonotypes were analyzed with the tcR package in R, and sharing was normalized by the product of cloneset sizes. To study raw recombination free of thymic and clonal selection effects, out-of-frame nonproductive sequences were analyzed. Through fastp at Q25 and MiXCR, TCRdb rebuilt clones from the public reads, retaining in-frame beta chains. Each CDR3 protein appears once, grouped with its most common genes and DNA. It is TCRdb's table, rather than the study itself, that gives the V and J calls and clone size. The sample records 1.5 million to 2 million distinct CDR3 sequences, less than 40% of which are singletons. More than 0.25% of the sample goes to the ten largest clones.

The research as a whole found: Conclusions relied on cross-sectional statistical analysis, since the same donors could not be followed over many years. Out-of-frame TCR alpha sequences shared between twins showed an excess of low generation-probability sequences compared with coincidental sharing between unrelated individuals. In monozygotic twins, out-of-frame TCR alpha sharing was systematically underestimated by recombination models, although the models agreed with sharing between unrelated individuals. Abundant cord blood beta clonotypes carried fewer insertions; young adult naive repertoires showed a weaker similar trend, while memory repertoires showed none. Invariant T cells such as MAIT and iNKT could partly confound zero-insertion analyses, though diverse VJ usage argued against this for most clonotypes. The excess sharing between twins in beta out-of-frame sequences was weaker because fewer shared sequences reduced the signal-to-noise ratio.

Only healthy Caucasian donors were included. The junction shows trimming of 0 bases on V and 4 bases on J, plus 11 bases between the germline ends. CDR1 and CDR2 are drawn from the germline V gene: SGHRS, YFSETQ. The CDR3 runs 15 residues from the cysteine to the phenylalanine. The retained sequence is limited to the CDR3, 45 bases, with the frame set at the first base. The chain employs TRBV5-1 and TRBJ1-5; no D gene can be assigned with confidence. The sample consisted of cord blood. The clonotype originates from a newborn girl in good health. The CDR3 protein sequence reads: CASSLAVGPNQPQHF. In nucleotides, the sequence is TGCGCCAGCAGCTTGGCGGTGGGCCCAAATCAGCCCCAGCATTTT.